Presented here are 27 T cell receptor beta chains from one specimen sequenced in a study of T cell responses to AZD1222 COVID-19 vaccine. TCRdb's copy holds only in-frame clones and misses some; the assay was immunoSEQ multiplex PCR. The sample lists 110,000 to 150,000 clones, 92% occurring once. The starting material was peripheral blood, obtained 28 days after the second AZD1222 dose. The source is an adult who received the AZD1222 COVID-19 vaccine.

The V gene is TRBV2, the J gene TRBJ2-2; D perhaps matches TRBD1 (5 bases). Between the trimmed V and J ends, which lost 5 bases and 6 bases, there was a span of 10 bases. Germline V gene lookup returns CDR1 SNHLY and CDR2 FYNNEI. The CDR3 length is 13 residues. The CDR3 loop reads CASSKGAAGELFF. The CDR3 nucleotides are TGTGCCAGCAGTAAAGGGGCCGCCGGGGAGCTGTTTTTT.

This chain connects TRBV20-1 to TRBJ2-7, with TRBD2 matching over 11 bases. This CDR3 is 15 amino acids long. Germline V gene data show CDR1 as DFQATT and CDR2 as SNEGSKA (reference sequence). The V segment lost 3 bases and the J segment 2 bases; nucleotides outside the gene matches: 6. The CDR3 DNA follows: TGCAGTGCTAGTCCCGGGACTAGCGGAGCCTACGAGCAGTACTTC. It codes for CSASPGTSGAYEQYF.

The chain combines TRBV7-2 with TRBJ2-5; 8 bases are a match to TRBD2. Trimming took 5 bases from V and 10 from J; bases not matched to a gene: 12. The CDR3 covers 14 residues. Per germline, CDR1 SGHTA and CDR2 FQGNSA. The CDR3 reads CASSPGLARPDQYF. The DNA of the CDR3 is TGTGCCAGCAGCCCAGGACTAGCACGCCCGGACCAGTACTTC. Drawing the rest from reference TRBV7-2 and TRBJ2-5, the complete variable domain is GAGVSQSPSNKVTEKGKDVELRCDPISGHTALYWYRQSLGQGLEFLIYFQGNSAPDKSGLPSDRFSAERTGGSVSTLTIQRTQQEDSAVYLCASSPGLARPDQYFGPGTRLLVL.

This rearrangement joins TRBV5-6 to TRBJ2-7; D is possibly TRBD1 or TRBD2 (5 bases each). Germline V gives CDR1 SGHDT, CDR2 YYEEEE. V lost 4 bases and J 3 bases, leaving 11 bases between the germline ends. This CDR3 contains 13 residues. CDR3 in amino acids: CASSPGRLYEQYF. CDR3 coding DNA: TGTGCCAGCAGCCCGGGACGCCTCTACGAGCAGTACTTC.

This chain connects TRBV6-2 or TRBV6-3 to TRBJ2-2; tentative D call: TRBD1 (5 bases). The V end lost 3 bases, the J end lost 7 bases, and 15 bases lay between the germline ends. Germline values: CDR1 MNHEY, CDR2 SVGEGT. The CDR3 runs 15 residues. The CDR3 sequence is CASSYQGPVHGELFF. CDR3 nucleotides: TGTGCCAGCAGTTATCAGGGCCCCGTCCACGGGGAGCTGTTTTTT.

This chain joins TRBV12-3 or TRBV12-4 and TRBJ2-7; D remains ambiguous. Trimming left V 5 bases short and J 2 bases short, with 7 bases between. This CDR3 comprises 12 residues. CDR3 nucleotides: TGTGCCAGCAGTGACATCGCCTACGAGCAGTACTTC. Amino acid sequence: CASSDIAYEQYF.

J is TRBJ1-2 and V is TRBV28; a possible D gene is TRBD1 (5 bases). The CDR3 has 12 residues. The germline gives CDR1 MDHEN, CDR2 SYDVKM. Deletions cut 2 bases from V and 8 bases from J, with 9 bases between. The CDR3 nucleotides read TGTGCCAGCAGTTTAGGCAGGGAAGGCTACACCTTC. This encodes CASSLGREGYTF.

The chain combines TRBV6-2 or TRBV6-3 with TRBJ1-5; D is perhaps TRBD1 (5 bases). The CDR3 runs 15 residues. Per the germline V gene, CDR1 is MNHEY and CDR2 is SVGEGT. V shed 0 bases and J shed 6 bases, with 12 bases lying between them. CDR3 nucleotides: TGTGCCAGCAGTTACTCAGGAAGCCAGGGTCAGCCCCAGCATTTT. Protein: CASSYSGSQGQPQHF.

The chain carries TRBV19 and TRBJ1-5, with a weak D call TRBD1 (5 bases). The CDR3 runs to 14 residues. V lost 6 bases and J 4 bases, leaving 13 bases between the germline ends. CDR1 and CDR2 (germline): LNHDA, SQIVND (reference sequence). The CDR3 coding sequence is TGTGCCAGTAGCTCCGGGACTCAGAATCAGCCCCAGCATTTT. Protein: CASSSGTQNQPQHF.

J is TRBJ1-2 and V is TRBV7-8; D ambiguous. The germline V gene encodes CDR1 SGHVS and CDR2 FQNEAQ. V lost 8 bases, J lost 1 base, and 11 bases lay in between. CDR3 length equals 13 residues. CDR3 amino acids: CASGVGINYGYTF. The CDR3 region has the DNA TGTGCCAGCGGGGTAGGGATTAACTATGGCTACACCTTC.

The chain uses TRBV5-1 and TRBJ2-7, with D perhaps TRBD2 (6 bases). Germline V lookup: CDR1 SGHRS, CDR2 YFSETQ. V gave up 0 bases and J gave up 2 bases, with 12 bases separating them. The CDR3 length is 15 residues. The CDR3 DNA reads as TGCGCCAGCAGCTTGGGGGGGACTCAGCCCTACGAGCAGTACTTC. It specifies CASSLGGTQPYEQYF.

The chain links TRBV9 to TRBJ1-3; D gene uncertain. The CDR3 has 13 amino acids. Germline V lookup: CDR1 SGDLS, CDR2 YYNGEE. V lost 0 bases and J lost 8, with 9 bases in between. CDR3 protein: CASSVEGRDTIYF. DNA of the CDR3: TGTGCCAGCAGCGTAGAAGGGAGAGACACCATATATTTT. Looking up the rest from reference TRBV9 and TRBJ1-3 gives the full variable domain: DSGVTQTPKHLITATGQRVTLRCSPRSGDLSVYWYQQSLDQGLQFLIQYYNGEERAKGNILERFSAQQFPDLHSELNLSSLELGDSALYFCASSVEGRDTIYFGEGSWLTVV.

The V and J genes are TRBV9 and TRBJ2-7; D is possibly TRBD2 (7 bases). This CDR3 is 15 amino acids long. CDR1 is SGDLS and CDR2 is YYNGEE in the germline V gene. The V and J ends lost 4 bases and 3 bases respectively, with 17 bases between them. Here the CDR3 DNA reads TGTGCCAGCAGCCCGTGGGGGGCGGGAGTCTACGAGCAGTACTTC. Translated, it gives CASSPWGAGVYEQYF.

This clone is a singleton in its sample. The chain's CDR3 is CASSVGGNYEQYF. The CDR3, as DNA: TGTGCCAGCAGCGTAGGCGGGAACTACGAGCAGTACTTC. V is TRBV9 and J is TRBJ2-7, with D perhaps matching TRBD2 (6 bases). The CDR3 runs to 13 residues. The V end was cut by 0 bases, the J end by 3 bases, with 7 bases between. The germline V gene has CDR1 SGDLS and CDR2 YYNGEE.

The V and J genes are TRBV11-2 and TRBJ2-2; D is uncertain. The V gene lost 4 bases and the J gene lost 6 bases, with 6 bases spanning the gap. Germline V gene data show CDR1 as SGHAT and CDR2 as FQNNGV. This CDR3 contains 12 residues. The CDR3 region is CASSSSAGELFF. CDR3 in DNA: TGTGCCAGCAGCTCGTCGGCCGGGGAGCTGTTTTTT. Supplemented by reference TRBV11-2 and TRBJ2-2, the full variable domain reads EAGVAQSPRYKIIEKRQSVAFWCNPISGHATLYWYQQILGQGPKLLIQFQNNGVVDDSQLPKDRFSAERLKGVDSTLKIQPAKLEDSAVYLCASSSSAGELFFGEGSRLTVL.

The chain has TRBV19 and TRBJ2-5; D gene uncertain. V was trimmed by 7 bases and J by 7 bases, leaving 22 bases between them. There are 15 residues in the CDR3. CDR1 and CDR2 (germline): LNHDA, SQIVND (reference sequence). The CDR3 loop is CASNPDRNNPGTQYF. CDR3 bases: TGTGCCAGTAACCCTGACCGCAATAACCCCGGGACCCAGTACTTC.

The V gene is TRBV11-2, the J gene TRBJ1-4, with TRBD1 matching 7 bases. CDR1 and CDR2 (germline): SGHAT, FQNNGV. The CDR3 totals 14 residues. J was trimmed by 5 bases and V by 3 bases; bases with no gene match: 3. CDR3 DNA sequence: TGTGCCAGCAGCTTGGGACAGCGGAATGAAAAACTGTTTTTT. The encoded protein is CASSLGQRNEKLFF.

The chain employs TRBV18 and TRBJ1-2; D unclear. CDR1 KGHSH and CDR2 LQKENI come from the germline V gene. The CDR3 runs 14 residues. V lost 6 bases and J 4 bases, leaving 15 bases between the germline ends. CDR3 amino acids: CASSGGVPFYGYTF. The CDR3 DNA reads TGTGCCAGCTCCGGTGGAGTCCCCTTCTATGGCTACACCTTC.

The chain uses TRBV6-6 and TRBJ1-1; weak D call: TRBD1 (6 bases). Germline CDR1 and CDR2: MNHNY and SVGAGI (reference sequence). Trimming took off 1 base at V and 11 bases at J, with 17 bases between the two ends. The CDR3 sequence is 14 residues long. The CDR3 DNA is TGTGCCAGCAGTTACTTCGGGGGCCGGGATGACGCTTTCTTT. It is translated as CASSYFGGRDDAFF.

J is TRBJ1-2 and V is TRBV27, with 9 bases lining up with TRBD1. Germline lookup yields CDR1 MNHEY and CDR2 SMNVEV (reference sequence). The trim removed 6 bases at V and 3 bases at J, leaving 5 bases unmatched. This CDR3 comprises 14 residues. CDR3 in DNA: TGTGCCAGCAGCCGACAGGGGGGCTACTATGGCTACACCTTC. Its protein product is CASSRQGGYYGYTF.

The chain links TRBV6-5 to TRBJ2-7; D is possibly TRBD1 (6 bases). This CDR3 contains 13 residues. The V end was cut by 5 bases, the J end by 0 bases, with 8 bases between. Germline lookup yields CDR1 MNHEY and CDR2 SVGAGI. This CDR3 is CASSMTGSYEQYF. The CDR3, as DNA: TGTGCCAGCAGTATGACAGGCTCCTACGAGCAGTACTTC.

The chain employs TRBV7-9 and TRBJ2-7; D not certain. Trimming removed 4 bases from V and 3 bases from J, with 7 bases in between. The CDR3 loop spans 12 amino acids. Germline V gene data show CDR1 as SEHNR and CDR2 as FQNEAQ (reference sequence). CDR3 nucleotide sequence: TGTGCCAGCAGCTGGGTGGACTACGAGCAGTACTTC. Its protein product is CASSWVDYEQYF.

The chain links TRBV4-3 to TRBJ2-7; 8 nucleotides agree with TRBD2. The CDR3 sequence is 15 residues long. The germline V gene encodes CDR1 LGHNA and CDR2 YSLEER. V was pared by 0 bases and J by 5 bases, with 6 bases of the junction left unmatched. CDR3 protein: CASSQEWSGSHEQYF. CDR3 sequence (DNA): TGCGCCAGCAGCCAAGAATGGAGCGGGAGCCACGAGCAGTACTTC.

This rearrangement joins TRBV18 to TRBJ1-5; TRBD1 is a possible D gene (6 bases). The germline V gene has CDR1 KGHSH and CDR2 LQKENI. CDR3 length: 17 residues. The V end was cut by 2 bases, the J end by 5 bases, with 19 bases between. The CDR3 DNA sequence: TGTGCCAGCTCACCAAGGGTCGGGGGGGGCGAATATCAGCCCCAGCATTTT. This encodes CASSPRVGGGEYQPQHF.

In this sample, this clone turned up once. V gene TRBV7-9 combines with J gene TRBJ2-7; D possibly matches TRBD1 or TRBD2 (5 bases each). Germline lookup yields CDR1 SEHNR and CDR2 FQNEAQ (reference sequence). V lost 3 bases, J lost 7 bases, and 25 bases lay in between. This CDR3 is built from 17 residues. The CDR3 DNA follows: TGTGCCAGCAGCTTTCCCATCGTGAGGGGCGGCCATCGGGAGCAGTACTTC. The encoded protein is CASSFPIVRGGHREQYF.

This chain joins TRBV6-6 and TRBJ2-1; D possibly corresponds to TRBD2 (6 bases). The CDR3 is 14 residues long. Trimming removed 8 bases at V and 1 base at J, with 12 bases between. Germline values: CDR1 MNHNY, CDR2 SVGAGI (reference sequence). CDR3 sequence (DNA): TGTGCCAGCTCCGGGAGTACTTCCTACAATGAGCAGTTCTTC. It is translated as CASSGSTSYNEQFF.

The CDR3 DNA follows: TGTGCCACCAGTAGCTCCCAGATCTCCTACGAGCAGTACTTC. The encoded protein is CATSSSQISYEQYF. J is TRBJ2-7 and V is TRBV24-1; no reliable D call. Germline V lookup: CDR1 KGHDR, CDR2 SFDVKD. The V end lost 6 bases, the J end lost 0 bases, and 11 bases lay between the germline ends. The CDR3 runs 14 residues.